Below are 7 T cell receptor beta chains sequenced from a single sample in a study of T cell repertoires in cytomegalovirus infection. TCRdb passed the reads through MiXCR, listing each CDR3 protein once. Here the sample spans nearly 450,000 distinct CDR3 sequences, approximately 32% being singletons. The sequencing input was PBMCs. The receptor set was obtained from a human donor in good health (CMV status not recorded). Some clones in this sample may be carry-over from other donors' samples.

The chain couples TRBV20-1 to TRBJ2-5; possibly TRBD2 for D (7 bases). This CDR3 has 14 residues. Trimming removed 1 base from V and 2 bases from J, with 11 bases in between. Germline CDR1 and CDR2: DFQATT and SNEGSKA (reference sequence). CDR3 amino acids: CSARGGGAQETQYF. CDR3 coding DNA: TGCAGTGCTAGAGGGGGGGGGGCGCAAGAGACCCAGTACTTC.

A note on this clonotype: Sequence at one end of the junction differs from germline and may be a read error. The V call is TRBV12-3 or TRBV12-4, the J call TRBJ1-5; a weak D match, TRBD1 (6 bases). The CDR3 runs to 14 residues. The CDR3 sequence: CASSQGLANQPPHF. The DNA of the CDR3 is TGTGCCAGCAGTCAGGGGCTAGCCAATCAGCCCCCGCATTTT.

The CDR3 nucleotides are TGTGCCAGCATAATGACGGGACTAGCGTCGTCCGGGGAGCTGTTTTTT. Its protein product is CASIMTGLASSGELFF. The chain has TRBV2 and TRBJ2-2; 10 bases are shared with TRBD2. The CDR3 sequence is 16 residues long. The V segment lost 7 bases and the J segment 6 bases; nucleotides outside the gene matches: 11. The germline V gene has CDR1 SNHLY and CDR2 FYNNEI.

This clonotype was counted at least ten times. The CDR3 DNA sequence: TGTGCCAGCAGCACCCGGCAGGGGCAGGGGTATGGTGAGCAGTTCTTC. As protein: CASSTRQGQGYGEQFF. This rearrangement joins TRBV11-2 to TRBJ2-1, with a possible D match to TRBD1 (6 bases). Germline CDR1 SGHAT, CDR2 FQNNGV. The V end was cut by 5 bases, the J end by 9 bases, with 23 bases between. The CDR3 consists of 16 residues.

The chain recombines TRBV5-4 with TRBJ1-4; D unclear. CDR1 and CDR2 from the germline V gene are SGHNT and YYREEE (reference sequence). CDR3 length: 15 residues. V was shortened by 3 bases and J by 1 base, with 10 bases between the two germline ends. In DNA form, the CDR3 reads TGTGCCAGCAGCTCAACCCGCGGAACTAATGAAAAACTGTTTTTT. This encodes CASSSTRGTNEKLFF.

Notes on this clonotype: A much larger clone differs by one base, so this may be a read error. The rearrangement links TRBV27 to TRBJ2-7; TRBD2 matches at 10 bases. From germline, CDR1 is MNHEY and CDR2 SMNVEV (reference sequence). The CDR3 runs to 16 residues. The CDR3 here is CASSPTGLAATYEKYF. The CDR3 DNA reads TGTGCCAGCAGTCCGACAGGACTAGCGGCGACCTACGAGAAGTACTTC.

V usage is TRBV6-5 and J usage is TRBJ2-1, with 10 bases matching TRBD2. The CDR3 consists of 16 residues. V gave up 5 bases and J gave up 4 bases; unmatched junction bases: 8. Germline CDR1 is MNHEY and CDR2 is SVGAGI. CDR3 sequence reads: CASSGQTSGPYNEQFF. The CDR3, as DNA: TGTGCCAGCAGTGGCCAGACTAGCGGGCCTTACAATGAGCAGTTCTTC.